The TCR beta chain described here comes from a study of shared clonotypes between healthy human individuals. As originally analysed: Without quality scores, immunoSEQ junctional reads could not be filtered like full-length reads. Clones were sequenced by immunoSEQ multiplex PCR, and TCRdb holds only the in-frame ones, with some missing. V and J calls and clone size are as listed in that table; D and trimming were resolved from the DNA. The data show about 500,000 clones, around 77% seen once. This clone was counted between two and nine times. Its antigen remains unidentified. Each of the donors was a healthy adult who was HIV-negative and had not had a recent acute infection or vaccination. Study-wide points: Few donors limited the genetic and exposure-history diversity represented. Clonotype sharing among donors was expected to depend on sequencing depth.

This receptor was identified in a woman in her thirties or forties in good health. Some clones in this sample may be carry-over from other donors' samples. The specimen sequenced was PBMCs.

CDR3 DNA: TGTGCCAGCAGCCTCAGAGGAGCGGGAGGAGTCTATGAGCAGTTCTTC. Translated, it gives CASSLRGAGGVYEQFF. The chain employs TRBV7-6 and TRBJ2-1, with 9 bases lining up with TRBD2. This CDR3 region has 16 residues. V gave up 5 bases and J gave up 8 bases; unmatched junction bases: 13. CDR1 is SGHVS, CDR2 FNYEAQ, per germline.